The clone carrying this T cell receptor (beta chain) occurred a few times. What it recognizes is unknown. Germline loops: CDR1 MDHEN, CDR2 SYDVKM. The V end was cut by 6 bases, the J end by 11 bases, with 11 bases between. The CDR3 is 11 residues long. The data were taken from a study of monozygotic twins with cystic fibrosis. Study-wide background: Libraries were built from about 3 micrograms of fragmented DNA using about 16 PCR cycles. Study-wide findings and caveats: Clonality was generally low (median around 0.009), higher in the most severe patients. Unrelated CF individuals shared fewer identical clonotypes than monozygotic CF twins. Age, concordance and disease severity did not associate with shared CDR3 numbers.

Sequencing used immunoSEQ multiplex PCR; TCRdb keeps in-frame clones, though not all of them. Of around 29,000 clones detected, around 81% appear once; the ten largest clones hold over 0.7%. The clonotype originates from a girl aged 2 to 9 with cystic fibrosis. Sequencing input: blood. The J gene is TRBJ2-1, the V gene TRBV28, with D unresolved. This chain's CDR3 is CASSLKTKQFF. The DNA of the CDR3 is TGTGCCAGCAGCCTTAAAACTAAGCAGTTCTTC.